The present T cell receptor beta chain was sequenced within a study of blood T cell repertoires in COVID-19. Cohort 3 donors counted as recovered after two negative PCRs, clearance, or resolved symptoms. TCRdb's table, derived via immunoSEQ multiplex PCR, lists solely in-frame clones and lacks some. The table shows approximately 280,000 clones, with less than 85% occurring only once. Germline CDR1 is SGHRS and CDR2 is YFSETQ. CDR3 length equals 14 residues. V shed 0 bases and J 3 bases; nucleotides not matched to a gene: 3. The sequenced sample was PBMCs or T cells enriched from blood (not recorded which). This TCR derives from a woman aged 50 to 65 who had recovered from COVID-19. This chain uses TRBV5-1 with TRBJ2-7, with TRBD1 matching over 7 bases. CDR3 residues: CASSLEGQSYEQYF. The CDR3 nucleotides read TGCGCCAGCAGCTTGGAGGGACAGAGCTACGAGCAGTACTTC.